This T cell receptor (beta chain) was sequenced during a study of blood T cells in healthy people across ages. General study results and limits: Unsorted PBMCs ruled out conclusive naive versus antigen-experienced comparison.

This CDR3 spans 16 amino acids. Germline CDR1 and CDR2: DFQATT and SNEGSKA (reference sequence). Alongside a J-beta primer mix, a sample-barcoded 5' primer served in a second PCR lasting roughly 6 to 12 cycles. TCRdb called the 5' RACE reads again in MiXCR, with one record for every CDR3 protein. The profile shows about a million distinct CDR3 sequences, about 53% of them singletons. Isolation per sample recovered at least 6 million PBMCs. About this clonotype itself: Its cognate antigen is unknown. Germline and junction disagree at one end, which may indicate a read error.

The TCR was taken from a woman aged 60-70 years in good health. The gene calls are TRBV20-1 and TRBJ2-4; D perhaps matches TRBD2 (5 bases). The sequenced material came from blood. CDR3 residues: CGARLPYGLAKNIQYF. CDR3 in DNA: TGCGGTGCTAGACTACCGTACGGTTTAGCCAAAAACATTCAGTACTTC.